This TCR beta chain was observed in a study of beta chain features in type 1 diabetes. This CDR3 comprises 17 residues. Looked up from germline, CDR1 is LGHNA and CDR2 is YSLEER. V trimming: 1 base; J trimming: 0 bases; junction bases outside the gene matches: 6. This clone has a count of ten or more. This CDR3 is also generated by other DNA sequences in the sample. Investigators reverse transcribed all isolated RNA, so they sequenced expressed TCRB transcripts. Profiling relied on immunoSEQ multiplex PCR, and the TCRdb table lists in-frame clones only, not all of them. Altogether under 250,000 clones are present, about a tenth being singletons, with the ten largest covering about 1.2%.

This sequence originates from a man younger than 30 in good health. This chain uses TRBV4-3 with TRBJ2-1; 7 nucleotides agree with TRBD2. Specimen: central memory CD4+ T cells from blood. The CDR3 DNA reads TGCGCCAGCAGCCAAGCCCTAGCGGAGAGCTCCTACAATGAGCAGTTCTTC. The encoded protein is CASSQALAESSYNEQFF.